Below, 6 T cell receptor beta chains from the same sample are listed, as sequenced in a study of blood T cell repertoires in COVID-19 (dated by TCRdb to about 2020). The library was made by the immunoSEQ multiplex PCR assay. The source is immuneACCESS, and TCRdb retained only in-frame sequences with V and J called. Part of the clones is not carried over; for the studies checked, unresolved V genes explain less than half of this, and the remainder is unexplained. Here the sample has around 360,000 clones; roughly 86% occur a single time. The top ten clones comprise around 1.9% of the sample. The sequencing sample was made of PBMCs or T cells enriched from blood (not recorded which). These receptor sequences come from a man between 40 and 49 years old in a cohort exposed to, infected with or recovered from COVID-19 (not recorded which).

This sequence joins TRBV3-1 (or the pseudogene TRBV3-2) and TRBJ1-2, with D hard to call. The CDR3 totals 12 residues. Trimming pared 5 bases from V and 4 bases from J, leaving 8 bases between. CDR1 and CDR2 (germline): LGHDT, YNNKEL (reference sequence). DNA of the CDR3: TGTGCCAGCAGCTCAACATTCTATGGCTACACCTTC. Translating gives CASSSTFYGYTF.

This chain connects TRBV19 to TRBJ1-2, with D uncertain. The CDR3 is 12 residues long. Trimming pared 4 bases from V and 5 bases from J, leaving 8 bases between. Germline CDR1 reads LNHDA; CDR2 reads SQIVND (reference sequence). CDR3 sequence: CASSTRGYGYTF. CDR3 in DNA: TGTGCCAGTAGTACTCGGGGATATGGCTACACCTTC.

V and J are TRBV6-1 and TRBJ1-2; D not certain. The V end was cut by 4 bases, the J end by 4 bases, with 19 bases between. This CDR3 region has 16 residues. Germline V gene data show CDR1 as MNHNS and CDR2 as SASEGT. As DNA, the CDR3 is TGTGCCAGCAGTGCCCGTCGGGGTAGAATTCTCTATGGCTACACCTTC. Its translation: CASSARRGRILYGYTF.

This clone was seen a handful of times. This chain connects TRBV6-5 to TRBJ1-6, with 7 bases that match TRBD1. V lost 6 bases and J lost 13; bases outside the gene matches: 15. This CDR3 spans 15 amino acids. The germline CDR1 and CDR2 sequences are MNHEY and SVGAGI. CDR3 nucleotides: TGTGCCAGCAGAGCGAGCGACAGGGTCGGCGAGCCCCTCCACTTT. Its protein is CASRASDRVGEPLHF.

This clone was picked up one time. The chain has TRBV7-9 and TRBJ2-2, with TRBD2 identical over 12 bases. V trimming: 5 bases; J trimming: 0 bases; junction bases outside the gene matches: 13. The CDR3 has 20 amino acids. CDR1 and CDR2 (germline): SEHNR, FQNEAQ (reference sequence). DNA for the CDR3: TGTGCCAGCAGCAACCGCAGAGGGCTAGCGGGAGGGGCGAACACCGGGGAGCTGTTTTTT. Translating it yields CASSNRRGLAGGANTGELFF.

This rearrangement joins TRBV5-1 to TRBJ2-1, with 12 bases lining up with TRBD2. The CDR3 runs 15 residues. The V gene's germline CDR1 is SGHRS and CDR2 YFSETQ. The J segment lost 10 bases and the V segment lost 1 base, leaving 6 bases of the junction unmatched. DNA for the CDR3: TGCGCCAGCAGCTTGAAACTAGCGGGAGGACGGGAGCAGTTCTTC. Translating it yields CASSLKLAGGREQFF.